This T cell receptor (beta chain) was recorded in a study of beta chain features in type 1 diabetes. cDNA synthesis used the whole RNA isolate, giving expressed TCRB sequences. Libraries were prepared by immunoSEQ multiplex PCR; TCRdb keeps only in-frame clonotypes and omits some of them. The sample has hundreds of thousands of clones; roughly 8% are singletons. Germline CDR1 and CDR2: SGHVS and FQNEAQ. Trimming removed 5 bases from V and 4 bases from J; junction bases left unmatched: 4. This CDR3 is 14 amino acids long. V is TRBV7-8 and J is TRBJ1-4; 7 bases are shared with TRBD1. This TCR came from a woman aged 18-29 years in good health. Sequenced input: central memory CD4+ T cells from blood. Here the CDR3 reads CASSLTGFNEKLFF. DNA for the CDR3: TGTGCCAGCAGCCTGACAGGGTTTAATGAAAAACTGTTTTTT.